The entry below gives a single TCR beta chain sequence along with its context. Amplification yielded TCR beta CDR3 regions, with RNA transcripts as the source. TCR CDR3 underwent first-round RT-PCR with the HTBI primer set. MiXCR, applied by TCRdb to the multiplex PCR reads, yields one record per CDR3 protein. The sample has 550,000 to 600,000 distinct CDR3 sequences; over 15% are singletons. Germline values: CDR1 MNHEY, CDR2 SVGEGT. The CDR3 extends over 14 amino acids. The J segment lost 5 bases and the V segment lost 10 bases, leaving 8 bases of the junction unmatched. This record comes from a study of T cells in Graves' hyperthyroidism and ophthalmopathy.

The sequencing sample was made of blood. The V gene is TRBV6-2 or TRBV6-3, the J gene TRBJ2-2, with TRBD1 matching over 9 bases. The sequence derives from a woman aged 18-29 years with Graves' hyperthyroidism. CDR3: CATTTGGRTGELFF. CDR3 DNA: TGTGCCACGACTACAGGGGGCAGGACCGGGGAGCTGTTTTTT.